The entry below describes one TCR beta chain. The repertoire was sequenced with immunoSEQ multiplex PCR; TCRdb's copy has only in-frame clones and lacks some. The sample consists of some 74,000 clones, roughly 92% of them appearing once. The sample comes from a study of technical replicates of blood from several donors. Germline assignment: CDR1 MDHEN and CDR2 SYDVKM. The CDR3 is made up of 14 amino acids. V shed 6 bases and J shed 5 bases, with 14 bases lying between them. This receptor was taken from a human donor in good health. The chain is built from TRBV28 and TRBJ1-5, with a weak D call TRBD1 (5 bases). Sequenced sample: T cells isolated from PBMCs. CDR3 sequence reads: CASRTGGLDQPQHF. Written as DNA, the CDR3 is TGTGCCAGCAGGACCGGGGGGTTGGATCAGCCCCAGCATTTT.